This T cell receptor beta chain was observed in a study of vaccination effects on CD4 cells after COVID-19. The wider study: The second dose preceded post-vaccine samples by a median of 72 days.

As regards this clone: Antigen unknown.

Before any sequencing was done, the ViraFEST assay used viral peptide pools to expand antigen-specific CD4+ T cells. Around day 10 of culture, CD4+ T cells were separated out. Two doses of either BNT162b2 or mRNA-1273 were given to each participant. Findings of the study overall: In the study, convalescent patients were few, and early post-infection timepoints were absent. Clones of infection and vaccine origin contracted markedly late after vaccination.

Using immunoSEQ multiplex PCR, the repertoire was profiled, and TCRdb retains in-frame clones only, with some absent. Of approximately 61,000 clones in the sample, approximately 73% were seen once. Germline V lookup: CDR1 MGHRA, CDR2 YSYEKL. The CDR3 extends over 15 amino acids. The V end lost 6 bases, the J end lost 7 bases, and 19 bases lay between the germline ends. The sequence was collected from a human donor who received a COVID-19 vaccine. This specimen consisted of CD4+ T cells from PBMCs cultured with HCoV-229E spike peptides, obtained after COVID-19 vaccination. The chain combines TRBV4-1 with TRBJ2-1; D may match TRBD1 or TRBD2 (5 bases each). CDR3 nucleotide sequence: TGCGCCAGCAGACTGGGACGGCCCATGACGAATGAGCAGTTCTTC. Protein sequence: CASRLGRPMTNEQFF.